One sample yielded the 29 T cell receptor beta chains listed below, sequenced in a study of blood T cell repertoires in COVID-19. TCRdb's table, derived via immunoSEQ multiplex PCR, lists solely in-frame clones and lacks some. The sample has approximately 150,000 clones; approximately 84% are singletons. The sequenced sample consisted of peripheral blood. All receptors derive from a woman aged 50 to 60 with COVID-19, enrolled during active disease.

The rearrangement uses TRBV19 and TRBJ1-4; 8 bases agree with TRBD1. J lost 5 bases, V lost 6 bases, and 5 bases had no gene match. Germline CDR1 and CDR2: LNHDA and SQIVND (reference sequence). This CDR3 is 14 amino acids long. The chain's CDR3 is CASSQGAANEKLFF. In DNA, the CDR3 is TGTGCCAGTAGCCAGGGGGCGGCGAATGAAAAACTGTTTTTT.

The chain links TRBV5-8 to TRBJ1-2, with D perhaps TRBD1 (5 bases). The V end lost 2 bases, the J end lost 3 bases, and 11 bases lay between the germline ends. The CDR3 runs to 14 residues. The germline V gene has CDR1 SGHTS and CDR2 YDEGEE. For the CDR3, the DNA is TGTGCCAGCAGCTTACGGGGGTTAGACTATGGCTACACCTTC. The encoded protein is CASSLRGLDYGYTF.

The chain carries TRBV3-1 (or the pseudogene TRBV3-2) and TRBJ1-2; D is ambiguous. The germline V gene has CDR1 LGHDT and CDR2 YNNKEL (reference sequence). The V gene lost 0 bases and the J gene lost 4 bases, with 12 bases spanning the gap. This CDR3 has 15 residues. This CDR3 is CASSQDTAVPYGYTF. For the CDR3, the DNA is TGTGCCAGCAGCCAAGATACAGCCGTGCCCTATGGCTACACCTTC.

The V and J genes are TRBV4-3 and TRBJ2-4; unclear D gene. This CDR3 is 17 amino acids long. Germline CDR1 is LGHNA and CDR2 is YSLEER. Trimming stripped 0 bases from V and 0 bases from J, with 12 bases between. CDR3 amino acids: CASSQENGFLAKNIQYF. CDR3 coding DNA: TGCGCCAGCAGCCAAGAAAACGGTTTTTTAGCCAAAAACATTCAGTACTTC.

The rearrangement joins TRBV6-6 to TRBJ2-3, with 9 bases matching TRBD2. The trim removed 6 bases at V and 2 bases at J, leaving 9 bases unmatched. This CDR3 contains 16 residues. The germline V gene has CDR1 MNHNY and CDR2 SVGAGI (reference sequence). The CDR3 nucleotides are TGTGCCAGCAGCCCCGGGACTAGCCTCGTCACAGATACGCAGTATTTT. Its translation is CASSPGTSLVTDTQYF.

The chain combines TRBV25-1 with TRBJ1-2, with 8 bases aligning to TRBD1. CDR3 size: 15 residues. J was trimmed by 4 bases and V by 4 bases; bases with no gene match: 8. Germline CDR1 and CDR2: MGHDK and SYGVNS. The chain's CDR3 is CASSVWQGASYGYTF. As DNA, the CDR3 is TGTGCCAGCAGTGTGTGGCAGGGGGCGAGCTATGGCTACACCTTC.

V is TRBV27 and J is TRBJ2-7, with 7 positions matching TRBD1. Germline values: CDR1 MNHEY, CDR2 SMNVEV (reference sequence). V was pared by 3 bases and J by 2 bases, with 13 bases of the junction left unmatched. The CDR3 is made up of 17 amino acids. As DNA, the CDR3 is TGTGCCAGCAGTTTCAGGGGCGGACAGGCACTAACCTACGAGCAGTACTTC. This codes for CASSFRGGQALTYEQYF.

CDR3 protein: CASSQDRMGQGYGNTIYF. CDR3 nucleotides: TGTGCCAGCAGCCAAGATAGGATGGGACAGGGCTACGGAAACACCATATATTTT. The rearrangement joins TRBV3-1 (or the pseudogene TRBV3-2) to TRBJ1-3; 9 nucleotides agree with TRBD1. Germline CDR1 reads LGHDT; CDR2 reads YNNKEL (reference sequence). The length of the CDR3 is 18 residues. V trimming: 0 bases; J trimming: 4 bases; junction bases outside the gene matches: 10.

The V gene is TRBV30, the J gene TRBJ1-5, with 8 bases aligning to TRBD1. The germline CDR1 and CDR2 sequences are GTSNPN and SVGIG (reference sequence). CDR3 length: 13 residues. V lost 4 bases to trimming and J lost 11 bases; unmatched junction nucleotides: 10. The CDR3 DNA reads TGTGCCTGGACGGGACAGGCCTCCCCAACCCAGCATTTT. It specifies CAWTGQASPTQHF.

V usage is TRBV19 and J usage is TRBJ1-1, with D tentatively TRBD1 (5 bases). CDR1 LNHDA and CDR2 SQIVND come from the germline V gene (reference sequence). V lost 6 bases and J lost 3, with 17 bases in between. CDR3 length: 15 amino acids. The CDR3 DNA reads TGTGCCAGTAGATTTTGGGAGGGGACGGACACTGAAGCTTTCTTT. Translated, it gives CASRFWEGTDTEAFF.

The chain couples TRBV12-3 or TRBV12-4 to TRBJ2-7, with 7 bases that match TRBD1. V was clipped by 6 bases and J by 6 bases; unmatched bases: 5. The CDR3 spans 12 residues. The CDR3 is CASRQGISEQYF. The CDR3 DNA reads TGTGCCAGCAGACAGGGGATAAGCGAGCAGTACTTC.

V gene TRBV29-1 combines with J gene TRBJ2-1; D unresolved. Germline CDR1 is SQVTM and CDR2 is ANQGSEA. V shed 1 base and J shed 13 bases, with 8 bases lying between them. The CDR3 loop spans 10 amino acids. DNA of the CDR3: TGCAGCGTTGAAGGGCCCATCCAGTTCTTC. Protein sequence: CSVEGPIQFF.

The genes are TRBV19 and TRBJ1-4; perhaps TRBD1 as D (5 bases). From germline, CDR1 is LNHDA and CDR2 SQIVND (reference sequence). This CDR3 is built from 14 residues. Trimming left V 3 bases short and J 7 bases short, with 12 bases between. CDR3 DNA: TGTGCCAGTAGTATGTGGGGGAGGAGTGAAAAACTGTTTTTT. As protein: CASSMWGRSEKLFF.

This clone has only a few counts. The V gene is TRBV9, the J gene TRBJ1-1; 12 nucleotides align to TRBD1. J gave up 4 bases and V 3 bases, and 7 bases lay outside the gene matches. The CDR3 contains 16 residues. CDR1 is SGDLS and CDR2 is YYNGEE in the germline V gene. In nucleotides, the CDR3 is TGTGCCAGCAGCGGGGGACAGGGGGCGCGAGGCACTGAAGCTTTCTTT. Its translation is CASSGGQGARGTEAFF. Together with reference TRBV9 and TRBJ1-1, the CDR3 gives the full variable domain: DSGVTQTPKHLITATGQRVTLRCSPRSGDLSVYWYQQSLDQGLQFLIQYYNGEERAKGNILERFSAQQFPDLHSELNLSSLELGDSALYFCASSGGQGARGTEAFFGQGTRLTVV.

This sequence joins TRBV28 and TRBJ1-5; possibly TRBD1 for D (6 bases). The CDR3 has 15 amino acids. Germline values: CDR1 MDHEN, CDR2 SYDVKM. Trimming removed 4 bases at V and 6 bases at J, with 16 bases between. CDR3: CASSSIGAGVQPQHF. CDR3 nucleotide sequence: TGTGCCAGCAGTTCTATAGGGGCAGGGGTTCAGCCCCAGCATTTT. The full variable domain, with the rest looked up from reference TRBV28 and TRBJ1-5, is DVKVTQSSRYLVKRTGEKVFLECVQDMDHENMFWYRQDPGLGLRLIYFSYDVKMKEKGDIPEGYSVSREKKERFSLILESASTNQTSMYLCASSSIGAGVQPQHFGDGTRLSIL.

The chain joins TRBV4-1 to TRBJ2-2; possibly TRBD1 for D (5 bases). V lost 1 base and J 0 bases, leaving 9 bases between the germline ends. The CDR3 sequence is 16 residues long. Germline CDR1 is MGHRA and CDR2 is YSYEKL. CDR3 loop: CASSQAGQPNTGELFF. The CDR3, as DNA: TGCGCCAGCAGCCAAGCCGGACAACCGAACACCGGGGAGCTGTTTTTT.

This clone has more than one count but fewer than ten. The rearrangement links TRBV6-2 or TRBV6-3 to TRBJ1-2; D is perhaps TRBD1 (5 bases). From germline, CDR1 is MNHEY and CDR2 SVGEGT. V was clipped by 0 bases and J by 4 bases, with 12 bases between them. This CDR3 has 15 amino acids. The DNA of the CDR3 is TGTGCCAGCAGTTACTCGGCGGGGCCTATCTATGGCTACACCTTC. This codes for CASSYSAGPIYGYTF.

J is TRBJ2-2 and V is TRBV6-6, with a possible D match to TRBD2 (5 bases). CDR3 length: 16 residues. Trimming removed 2 bases at V and 2 bases at J, with 12 bases between. CDR1 is MNHNY, CDR2 SVGAGI, per germline (reference sequence). CDR3 sequence reads: CASSYRIGSNTGELFF. The DNA of the CDR3 is TGTGCCAGCAGTTACCGGATAGGGAGTAACACCGGGGAGCTGTTTTTT.

The chain combines TRBV3-1 (or the pseudogene TRBV3-2) with TRBJ2-5, with TRBD2 identical over 8 bases. The ends lost 5 bases at V and 1 base at J; junction bases unmatched: 3. Germline values: CDR1 LGHDT, CDR2 YNNKEL (reference sequence). This CDR3 comprises 14 residues. The CDR3 sequence: CASSVLAVQETQYF. DNA of the CDR3: TGTGCCAGCAGCGTACTAGCGGTCCAAGAGACCCAGTACTTC.

The CDR3 loop reads CASSPREGAGYTF. CDR3 bases: TGTGCCAGCAGTCCCCGGGAGGGCGCTGGCTACACCTTC. The V and J genes are TRBV12-3 or TRBV12-4 and TRBJ1-2; the D is unclear. The CDR3 sequence is 13 residues long. The V end lost 5 bases, the J end lost 7 bases, and 14 bases lay between the germline ends.

This rearrangement joins TRBV6-5 to TRBJ1-2; D is ambiguous. The CDR3 extends over 13 amino acids. Germline-derived CDR1 and CDR2 are MNHEY and SVGAGI. Deletions cut 6 bases from V and 1 base from J, with 9 bases between. DNA for the CDR3: TGTGCCAGCAGCTACGAGGGTAACTATGGCTACACCTTC. It is translated as CASSYEGNYGYTF.

V is TRBV5-1 and J is TRBJ2-5, with TRBD1 matching 7 bases. Trimming cost V 3 bases and J 2 bases; bases outside gene matches: 10. CDR3 length equals 16 residues. The V gene's germline CDR1 is SGHRS and CDR2 YFSETQ. CDR3 loop: CASSSNAGTEQETQYF. The CDR3 nucleotides read TGCGCCAGCAGCTCAAACGCCGGGACAGAACAAGAGACCCAGTACTTC.

CDR3 loop: CASRIQGASYEQYF. The CDR3 DNA reads TGCGCCAGCAGAATACAGGGGGCTTCCTACGAGCAGTACTTC. The V call is TRBV5-1, the J call TRBJ2-7; 9 nucleotides agree with TRBD1. V shed 5 bases and J 1 base; nucleotides not matched to a gene: 4. This CDR3 comprises 14 residues. Per the germline V gene, CDR1 is SGHRS and CDR2 is YFSETQ. Supplemented by reference TRBV5-1 and TRBJ2-7, the full variable domain reads KAGVTQTPRYLIKTRGQQVTLSCSPISGHRSVSWYQQTPGQGLQFLFEYFSETQRNKGNFPGRFSGRQFSNSRSEMNVSTLELGDSALYLCASRIQGASYEQYFGPGTRLTVT.

The J gene is TRBJ2-3, the V gene TRBV6-5; TRBD1 might be the D (5 bases). V lost 6 bases, J lost 6 bases, and 13 bases lay in between. The CDR3 consists of 13 residues. The germline V gene encodes CDR1 MNHEY and CDR2 SVGAGI. The CDR3 spells CASRSQGWDTQYF. CDR3 sequence (DNA): TGTGCCAGCAGGTCTCAGGGTTGGGATACGCAGTATTTT.

The chain uses TRBV4-1 and TRBJ2-1; D remains unclear. Germline loops: CDR1 MGHRA, CDR2 YSYEKL. The CDR3 runs 17 residues. V lost 4 bases and J 1 base, leaving 17 bases between the germline ends. The CDR3 DNA is TGCGCCAGCAGCCCCCAGCCCCTAGATCCTTCCTACAATGAGCAGTTCTTC. This sequence encodes CASSPQPLDPSYNEQFF.

This chain links TRBV13 with TRBJ1-2; 8 nucleotides agree with TRBD1. CDR1 is PRHDT, CDR2 FYEKMQ, per germline (reference sequence). The CDR3 runs 14 residues. The V segment lost 5 bases and the J segment 3 bases; nucleotides outside the gene matches: 5. The CDR3 is CASSPGQGDYGYTF. The CDR3 DNA is TGTGCCAGCAGCCCCGGACAGGGCGACTATGGCTACACCTTC. The full variable domain, completed using reference TRBV13 and TRBJ1-2, is AAGVIQSPRHLIKEKRETATLKCYPIPRHDTVYWYQQGPGQDPQFLISFYEKMQSDKGSIPDRFSAQQFSDYHSELNMSSLELGDSALYFCASSPGQGDYGYTFGSGTRLTVV.

The chain recombines TRBV6-5 with TRBJ1-1, with a possible D match to TRBD1 (6 bases). The CDR3 is made up of 13 amino acids. Germline assignment: CDR1 MNHEY and CDR2 SVGAGI. The V gene lost 1 base and the J gene lost 7 bases, with 10 bases spanning the gap. CDR3 region: CASSYLGHHEAFF. CDR3 DNA sequence: TGTGCCAGCAGTTACTTGGGACACCATGAAGCTTTCTTT.

The V and J genes are TRBV27 and TRBJ1-1; no definite D call. There are 13 residues in the CDR3. Germline V gene lookup returns CDR1 MNHEY and CDR2 SMNVEV (reference sequence). Deletions cut 5 bases from V and 4 bases from J, with 11 bases between. This CDR3 reads CASSTYRITEAFF. CDR3 nucleotide sequence: TGTGCCAGCAGTACCTACAGAATCACTGAAGCTTTCTTT.

The V and J genes are TRBV5-4 and TRBJ1-1; D possibly corresponds to TRBD1 (6 bases). The CDR3 sequence is 15 residues long. Germline CDR1 reads SGHNT; CDR2 reads YYREEE (reference sequence). With 4 bases removed from V and 4 bases from J, the gap between germline ends came to 17 bases. The DNA of the CDR3 is TGTGCCAGCAGCGCCGGTACAGGGAGTGTCACTGAAGCTTTCTTT. The encoded protein is CASSAGTGSVTEAFF.